This TCR beta chain was identified in a study of identical twins. Overall study results and limits: Invariant T cells like MAIT and iNKT could partly confound the zero-insertion analyses. Fewer insertions characterized abundant cord blood beta clonotypes, whereas memory repertoires showed none.

The V gene's germline CDR1 is DFQATT and CDR2 SNEGSKA (reference sequence). The V and J ends lost 2 bases and 4 bases, in that order; junction bases with no gene match: 4. The CDR3 runs to 15 residues. Turning to this clonotype: Its target is not known.

A universal primer binding site was introduced by template switching. The final cDNA contained unique molecular identifiers. One entry per CDR3 protein, called by TCRdb with MiXCR from the 5' RACE reads. Among under 300,000 distinct CDR3 sequences listed, approximately 12% were seen once. This same sample was also taken into another study, of yellow fever vaccine responses in identical twins.

The J gene is TRBJ2-2, the V gene TRBV20-1; 10 bases map to TRBD1. This receptor was obtained from a woman under 30 in good health. The sample was memory (CD45RO+) T cells sorted from blood. CDR3 DNA sequence: TGCAGTGCTAGACCCGGGACAGGGGTCACCGGGGAGCTGTTTTTT. This codes for CSARPGTGVTGELFF.